These 16 T cell receptor beta chains were sequenced from one sample in a study of STAT5B mutations in CD4+ large granular lymphocyte leukemia. This table comes from immunoSEQ multiplex PCR, and its TCRdb copy is limited to in-frame clones, with some not included. The sample holds about 40,000 clones, 81% seen once. The sample was CD4+ T cells from blood buffy coats. These receptors all stem from a human donor in good health.

The chain joins TRBV6-6 to TRBJ2-7, with D possibly matching TRBD1 (5 bases). CDR1 is MNHNY and CDR2 is SVGAGI in the germline V gene (reference sequence). This CDR3 contains 14 residues. V gave up 4 bases and J gave up 4 bases, with 14 bases separating them. The CDR3 loop reads CASSWQGIGYEQYF. For the CDR3, the DNA is TGTGCCAGCAGTTGGCAGGGTATAGGGTACGAGCAGTACTTC.

V usage is TRBV7-2 and J usage is TRBJ1-2; D is ambiguous. V lost 0 bases and J 8 bases, leaving 19 bases between the germline ends. In germline, CDR1 is SGHTA, CDR2 FQGNSA. The CDR3 length is 16 residues. The CDR3 DNA reads as TGTGCCAGCAGCTTAGCTCCTCAGATCGGGATAGAAGGCTACACCTTC. Amino acids: CASSLAPQIGIEGYTF.

The gene calls are TRBV6-6 and TRBJ2-2; 10 nucleotides match TRBD1. V lost 8 bases, J lost 5 bases, and 11 bases stayed unmatched. Germline V gene sequence: CDR1 MNHNY, CDR2 SVGAGI (reference sequence). The CDR3 has 16 residues. The CDR3 sequence is CASYPMWTGGTGELFF. CDR3 nucleotides: TGTGCCAGCTACCCAATGTGGACAGGGGGGACCGGGGAGCTGTTTTTT.

This clone was found a few times. This chain joins TRBV30 and TRBJ1-1, with D unclear. In germline, CDR1 is GTSNPN, CDR2 SVGIG (reference sequence). CDR3 length equals 13 residues. Deletions cut 8 bases from V and 0 bases from J, with 13 bases between. Written as DNA, the CDR3 is TGTGCCGGAAATTCCCAGCTGAACACTGAAGCTTTCTTT. This codes for CAGNSQLNTEAFF.

The chain joins TRBV13 to TRBJ2-1, with TRBD2 identical over 13 bases. Germline V gene sequence: CDR1 PRHDT, CDR2 FYEKMQ (reference sequence). The CDR3 is 16 residues long. V lost 3 bases to trimming and J lost 4 bases; unmatched junction nucleotides: 3. CDR3 region: CASSFGLAGEYNEQFF. The CDR3 region has the DNA TGTGCCAGCAGCTTCGGACTAGCGGGAGAATACAATGAGCAGTTCTTC.

V is TRBV19 and J is TRBJ2-1, with D unclear. Looked up from germline, CDR1 is LNHDA and CDR2 is SQIVND (reference sequence). The CDR3 is made up of 12 amino acids. Trimming removed 5 bases at V and 7 bases at J, with 9 bases between. Here the CDR3 reads CASSPVGNEQFF. The CDR3 nucleotides are TGTGCCAGTAGTCCCGTTGGGAATGAGCAGTTCTTC.

The chain joins TRBV6-1 to TRBJ2-5; D perhaps matches TRBD2 (7 bases). There are 12 residues in the CDR3. CDR1 and CDR2 (germline): MNHNS, SASEGT. The V end was cut by 7 bases, the J end by 5 bases, with 11 bases between. CDR3 DNA: TGTGCCAGCACCGGGGGGCGGGAGACCCAGTACTTC. It codes for CASTGGRETQYF.

The gene calls are TRBV28 and TRBJ2-1, with D possibly being TRBD1 (7 bases). V was shortened by 7 bases and J by 0 bases, with 10 bases between the two germline ends. Germline V gene lookup returns CDR1 MDHEN and CDR2 SYDVKM. This CDR3 has 14 residues. The CDR3 loop is CASKQGGSYNEQFF. The CDR3 nucleotides are TGTGCCAGCAAGCAGGGGGGCTCCTACAATGAGCAGTTCTTC.

V gene TRBV14 combines with J gene TRBJ1-5; D not certain. Germline CDR1 is SGHDN and CDR2 is FVKESK. The CDR3 is 13 amino acids. Trimming took 1 base from V and 7 from J, leaving 8 bases between them. CDR3 in DNA: TGTGCCAGCAGCCAAGCGGAGGGCCAGCCCCAGCATTTT. It specifies CASSQAEGQPQHF.

This chain connects TRBV11-2 to TRBJ2-1; possibly TRBD1 for D (6 bases). The CDR3 totals 16 residues. V was clipped by 3 bases and J by 0 bases, with 12 bases between them. CDR1 and CDR2 (germline): SGHAT, FQNNGV. CDR3 coding DNA: TGTGCCAGCAGCTTGGCTCAGGGGAGCTCCTACAATGAGCAGTTCTTC. It specifies CASSLAQGSSYNEQFF.

The rearrangement joins TRBV11-3 to TRBJ2-1; tentative D call: TRBD2 (5 bases). The germline V gene encodes CDR1 SGHNT and CDR2 YENEEA. The CDR3 length is 15 residues. V was shortened by 1 base and J by 2 bases, with 9 bases between the two germline ends. CDR3 amino acids: CASSLGDGTYNEQFF. The CDR3 DNA sequence: TGTGCCAGCAGCTTAGGTGACGGGACCTACAATGAGCAGTTCTTC.

V usage is TRBV6-5 and J usage is TRBJ2-7; perhaps D is TRBD1 or TRBD2 (6 bases each). CDR1 is MNHEY and CDR2 is SVGAGI in the germline V gene. The CDR3 extends over 13 amino acids. V was cut by 5 bases and J by 7 bases, with 15 bases left in between. In DNA, the CDR3 is TGTGCCAGCAGTCCATCGGGGGCGTGGGAGCAGTACTTC. This translates into CASSPSGAWEQYF.

The chain has TRBV7-6 and TRBJ2-5, with D hard to call. The CDR3 contains 18 residues. Trimming cost V 5 bases and J 2 bases, with 24 bases left between them. From germline, CDR1 is SGHVS and CDR2 FNYEAQ. The CDR3 reads CASSPLPGPPVFQETQYF. The CDR3 DNA reads TGTGCCAGCAGCCCCCTTCCGGGTCCTCCAGTATTTCAAGAGACCCAGTACTTC.

Written as DNA, the CDR3 is TGTGCCAGCACGAGGCAGGGGGACAACACCATATATTTT. This codes for CASTRQGDNTIYF. The J gene is TRBJ1-3, the V gene TRBV25-1, with TRBD1 identical over 7 bases. Germline lookup yields CDR1 MGHDK and CDR2 SYGVNS. CDR3 length: 13 amino acids. V trimming: 7 bases; J trimming: 7 bases; junction bases outside the gene matches: 7. The whole variable domain, remainder taken from reference TRBV25-1 and TRBJ1-3, is EADIYQTPRYLVIGTGKKITLECSQTMGHDKMYWYQQDPGMELHLIHYSYGVNSTEKGDLSSESTVSRIRTEHFPLTLESARPSHTSQYLCASTRQGDNTIYFGEGSWLTVV.

This sequence joins TRBV28 and TRBJ1-2; possible D gene TRBD1, 5 bases. The CDR3 length is 15 residues. V lost 6 bases, J lost 4 bases, and 18 bases lay in between. Per germline, CDR1 MDHEN and CDR2 SYDVKM. The CDR3 loop reads CASRARVGLGYGYTF. The CDR3 nucleotides are TGTGCCAGCAGAGCCAGGGTCGGACTAGGCTATGGCTACACCTTC.

This clone showed up just a few times. The rearrangement uses TRBV12-5 and TRBJ1-5; D not certain. The CDR3 length is 12 residues. V was pared by 2 bases and J by 11 bases, with 10 bases between. Looked up from germline, CDR1 is LGHNT and CDR2 is FRNRAP. The CDR3 here is CASGLTTETQHF. As DNA, the CDR3 is TGTGCTAGTGGTTTGACGACCGAAACCCAGCATTTT. Complete variable domain (other parts from reference TRBV12-5 and TRBJ1-5): DARVTQTPRHKVTEMGQEVTMRCQPILGHNTVFWYRQTMMQGLELLAYFRNRAPLDDSGMPKDRFSAEMPDATLATLKIQPSEPRDSAVYFCASGLTTETQHFGDGTRLSIL.